The T cell receptor beta chain described here comes from a study of B cell selection in AIRE deficiency. General study results and limits: Patient Tconv cells held 30% to 35% of Treg sequences shared by healthy donors.

The data were produced by immunoSEQ multiplex PCR, yet TCRdb's version contains in-frame clones alone and is incomplete. The sample has about 21,000 clones, approximately 94% seen once. Germline values: CDR1 MDHEN, CDR2 SYDVKM. This CDR3 region has 13 residues. The J segment lost 2 bases and the V segment lost 9 bases, leaving 5 bases of the junction unmatched. In regard to this clone: Its antigen is unidentified.

The regulatory T cell sort gate was CD4+CD25hiCD127low/negative. The origin of this receptor is a human donor with AIRE deficiency. This chain connects TRBV28 to TRBJ2-7; the match to TRBD2 covers 9 bases. The material sequenced was Tregs sorted from PBMCs. CDR3 nucleotide sequence: TGTGCCAGTTTGACTAGCGGCACCTACGAGCAGTACTTC. Translation: CASLTSGTYEQYF.